These 20 T cell receptor beta chains were sequenced from one sample in a study of cytomegalovirus exposure and HLA in healthy donors. The primer mix had 60 Vbeta and 13 Jbeta primers. TCRdb's table, derived via immunoSEQ multiplex PCR, lists solely in-frame clones and lacks some. Of about 130,000 clones listed, around 70% are singletons. The specimen was PBMCs. Every receptor here comes from a man aged 40-50 years in good health and CMV-seropositive.

The chain employs TRBV23-1 and TRBJ1-5; 7 bases match TRBD1. TRBV23-1 is an ORF, and what it does is uncertain. The CDR3 sequence is 19 residues long. J was trimmed by 0 bases and V by 3 bases; bases with no gene match: 14. This chain's CDR3 is CASSHAVRAGTDSNQPQHF. CDR3 DNA: TGCGCCAGCAGTCACGCTGTAAGGGCCGGGACAGATAGCAATCAGCCCCAGCATTTT.

As to this clone: The junction departs from germline at one end; a sequencing error may be responsible. CDR3 DNA: TGCAGCGTGGCCCGGGGACAGGGGTATCGTGGCTATGACTACACCTTC. The encoded protein is CSVARGQGYRGYDYTF. The chain has TRBV29-1 and TRBJ1-2, with 10 bases lining up with TRBD1. The CDR3 runs 16 residues. Germline CDR1 SQVTM, CDR2 ANQGSEA.

V usage is TRBV7-7 and J usage is TRBJ2-7; D unresolved. The CDR3 sequence is 12 residues long. Germline V gene data show CDR1 as SSHAT and CDR2 as FNYEAQ (reference sequence). Deletions cut 1 base from V and 8 bases from J, with 9 bases between. CDR3 DNA sequence: TGTGCCAGCAGCTTAGAAGCCTTGAAGCAGTACTTC. Amino acid sequence: CASSLEALKQYF.

This chain uses TRBV2 with TRBJ1-5; 9 nucleotides line up with TRBD1. In germline, CDR1 is SNHLY, CDR2 FYNNEI. The CDR3 runs 14 residues. J lost 3 bases, V lost 7 bases, and 4 bases had no gene match. The chain's CDR3 is CASTGQGINQPQHF. In DNA form, the CDR3 reads TGTGCCAGCACGGGACAGGGAATCAATCAGCCCCAGCATTTT.

The rearrangement joins TRBV6-1 to TRBJ2-3; TRBD1 aligns across 8 bases. Germline CDR1 MNHNS, CDR2 SASEGT. This CDR3 spans 15 amino acids. V shed 8 bases, J shed 0 bases, and the junction held 7 bases outside the gene matches. CDR3 sequence (DNA): TGTGCCAGCGGGACAGGACCATTTAGCACAGATACGCAGTATTTT. It translates to CASGTGPFSTDTQYF.

The chain employs TRBV5-4 and TRBJ2-1, with TRBD2 as a possible D gene (6 bases). CDR3 length: 16 residues. Trimming removed 7 bases at V and 2 bases at J, with 19 bases between. Germline CDR1 and CDR2: SGHNT and YYREEE (reference sequence). The CDR3 sequence: CASRHPGDPPYNEQFF. CDR3 in DNA: TGTGCCAGCCGCCATCCGGGAGATCCCCCCTACAATGAGCAGTTCTTC.

The rearrangement links TRBV27 to TRBJ2-5; TRBD1 is a possible D gene (5 bases). V was pared by 3 bases and J by 3 bases, with 11 bases between. Germline CDR1 is MNHEY and CDR2 is SMNVEV (reference sequence). The CDR3 is 14 amino acids. The CDR3 spells CASSFQGLEETQYF. DNA for the CDR3: TGTGCCAGCAGTTTCCAGGGTCTTGAAGAGACCCAGTACTTC.

The CDR3 coding sequence is TGTGCCATCAGTGAGGGGACTAGCGGGAGCCGCCACATTCAGTACTTC. Its protein product is CAISEGTSGSRHIQYF. This chain connects TRBV10-3 to TRBJ2-4, with 14 bases aligning to TRBD2. V was pared by 2 bases and J by 8 bases, with 5 bases of the junction left unmatched. There are 16 residues in the CDR3. Per the germline V gene, CDR1 is ENHRY and CDR2 is SYGVKD.

The chain has TRBV30 and TRBJ2-5; D is ambiguous. The germline CDR1 and CDR2 sequences are GTSNPN and SVGIG (reference sequence). Trimming removed 0 bases from V and 4 bases from J, with 3 bases in between. The CDR3 covers 11 residues. The DNA of the CDR3 is TGTGCCTGGAGTGTCCTAGAGACCCAGTACTTC. The encoded protein is CAWSVLETQYF.

The chain combines TRBV4-1 with TRBJ2-7; unclear D gene. The CDR3 is 15 amino acids. From germline, CDR1 is MGHRA and CDR2 YSYEKL. V gave up 0 bases and J gave up 4 bases, with 13 bases separating them. For the CDR3, the DNA is TGCGCCAGCAGCCAAGAATGGGCTGATTTTTACGAGCAGTACTTC. It yields the protein CASSQEWADFYEQYF.

This chain connects TRBV7-9 to TRBJ2-3; no clear D. This CDR3 comprises 13 residues. Germline lookup yields CDR1 SEHNR and CDR2 FQNEAQ (reference sequence). V lost 5 bases, J lost 1 base, and 7 bases lay in between. Here the CDR3 DNA reads TGTGCCAGCAGCCTAGGGCGCACAGATACGCAGTATTTT. Translated: CASSLGRTDTQYF. Based on the CDR3 plus reference TRBV7-9 and TRBJ2-3, the full variable domain is DTGVSQNPRHKITKRGQNVTFRCDPISEHNRLYWYRQTLGQGPEFLTYFQNEAQLEKSRLLSDRFSAERPKGSFSTLEIQRTEQGDSAMYLCASSLGRTDTQYFGPGTRLTVL.

V usage is TRBV6-1 and J usage is TRBJ2-7; no firm D call. The CDR3 length is 12 residues. Trimming left V 6 bases short and J 4 bases short, with 10 bases between. Germline CDR1 reads MNHNS; CDR2 reads SASEGT. The CDR3: CASRPRGYEQYF. CDR3 in DNA: TGTGCCAGCAGGCCAAGAGGTTACGAGCAGTACTTC.

This clone has more than one count but fewer than ten. J is TRBJ2-1 and V is TRBV7-9; D perhaps matches TRBD2 (6 bases). Trimming left V 2 bases short and J 4 bases short, with 15 bases between. This CDR3 has 16 residues. CDR1 and CDR2 from the germline V gene are SEHNR and FQNEAQ (reference sequence). The CDR3: CASSLLGSGSYNEQFF. The CDR3 DNA reads TGTGCCAGCAGCTTACTTGGAAGCGGGTCTTACAATGAGCAGTTCTTC.

This clone has a handful of counts. J is TRBJ2-5 and V is TRBV4-2; 9 bases are a match to TRBD2. The J call is doubtful: the DNA matches TRBJ2-7 better. The CDR3 runs 16 residues. Germline V gives CDR1 LGHNA, CDR2 YNFKEQ. In DNA form, the CDR3 reads TGTGCCAGCAGCCAAGATAGACTAGCGGCAATCTACGAGCAGTACTTC. Translated: CASSQDRLAAIYEQYF.

This clone was found a few times. The same CDR3 can be traced to other DNA sequences in this sample. The chain is built from TRBV6-4 and TRBJ2-3, with TRBD1 matching 9 bases. CDR1 is MRHNA and CDR2 is SNTAGT in the germline V gene. The trim removed 6 bases at V and 3 bases at J, leaving 4 bases unmatched. This CDR3 is built from 14 residues. The CDR3 reads CASSPGQGTDTQYF. The CDR3 DNA reads as TGTGCCAGCAGCCCCGGACAGGGGACAGATACGCAGTATTTT.

The chain recombines TRBV9 with TRBJ2-7; D is unclear. There are 15 residues in the CDR3. V was shortened by 3 bases and J by 0 bases, with 13 bases between the two germline ends. Germline V CDR1 and CDR2: SGDLS, YYNGEE. Here the CDR3 reads CASSAERSGSYEQYF. The CDR3 DNA is TGTGCCAGCAGCGCCGAACGATCGGGCTCCTACGAGCAGTACTTC.

The chain has TRBV28 and TRBJ2-7; D not certain. The CDR3 length is 13 residues. Trimming took off 2 bases at V and 5 bases at J, with 10 bases between the two ends. The germline V gene encodes CDR1 MDHEN and CDR2 SYDVKM. The CDR3 sequence is CASSLRVADEQYF. The CDR3 DNA reads as TGTGCCAGCAGTTTACGTGTGGCGGACGAGCAGTACTTC.

This rearrangement joins TRBV5-8 to TRBJ1-4, with 7 bases aligning to TRBD1. Germline CDR1 SGHTS, CDR2 YDEGEE. The CDR3 is made up of 17 amino acids. The V and J ends lost 0 bases and 7 bases, in that order; junction bases with no gene match: 12. CDR3 residues: CASSLAGQSAGGEKLFF. The CDR3 DNA reads as TGTGCCAGCAGCTTGGCCGGCCAATCCGCAGGGGGTGAAAAACTGTTTTTT. The full variable domain, with the rest looked up from reference TRBV5-8 and TRBJ1-4, is EAGVTQSPTHLIKTRGQQATLRCSPISGHTSVYWYQQALGLGLQFLLWYDEGEERNRGNFPPRFSGRQFPNYSSELNVNALELEDSALYLCASSLAGQSAGGEKLFFGSGTQLSVL.

The V and J genes are TRBV5-1 and TRBJ2-7, with 9 positions matching TRBD1. The CDR3 extends over 14 amino acids. The junction had 5 bases not matched to a gene; V was cut back by 4 bases and J by 3 bases. Germline V gene data show CDR1 as SGHRS and CDR2 as YFSETQ. CDR3 sequence reads: CASSKETGGYEQYF. CDR3 DNA: TGCGCCAGCAGCAAGGAGACAGGGGGCTACGAGCAGTACTTC. Full variable domain (outside the CDR3, taken from reference TRBV5-1 and TRBJ2-7): KAGVTQTPRYLIKTRGQQVTLSCSPISGHRSVSWYQQTPGQGLQFLFEYFSETQRNKGNFPGRFSGRQFSNSRSEMNVSTLELGDSALYLCASSKETGGYEQYFGPGTRLTVT.

Here the CDR3 DNA reads TGTGCCAGCAGTTTAAGGAAAATCGGGACCGGGGAGCTGTTTTTT. Its protein product is CASSLRKIGTGELFF. The chain combines TRBV27 with TRBJ2-2; D is ambiguous. Germline V CDR1 and CDR2: MNHEY, SMNVEV (reference sequence). V gave up 2 bases and J gave up 5 bases, with 12 bases separating them. The CDR3 is 15 residues long.